The sequence of this T cell receptor beta chain was determined in a study of cytomegalovirus exposure and HLA in healthy donors. The PCR employed 60 Vbeta primers together with 13 Jbeta primers. Clones were sequenced by immunoSEQ multiplex PCR, and TCRdb holds only the in-frame ones, with some missing. The table includes 140,000 to 150,000 clones, roughly 68% detected once. In regard to this clone: Antigen unknown.

Study-level results: Among the CMV-associated chains, three were confirmed in vitro as specific for CMV antigens. On later analysis, the bulk of CMV-associated TCR beta chains appeared to be HLA-restricted. The investigators catalogued 150 to 200 TCR beta chains as cytomegalovirus-associated. In a later analysis, a missense DCLRE1C variant was linked to TCR beta V- and J-gene trimming.

V was pared by 0 bases and J by 7 bases, with 13 bases between. CDR3 length equals 15 residues. CDR1 and CDR2 (germline): LNHNV, YYDKDF (reference sequence). Sequencing input: PBMCs. The TCR originated in a man aged 55-75 years in good health and CMV-seronegative. The chain joins TRBV15 to TRBJ2-4; D is perhaps TRBD2 (5 bases). Here the CDR3 DNA reads TGTGCCACCAGCAGAGATCGAGGGTTCTGGAACATTCAGTACTTC. Amino acids: CATSRDRGFWNIQYF.